Following are 23 T cell receptor beta chains from one sample sequenced in a study of CD8 T cells in ankylosing spondylitis. Antigens of these TCRs are unknown. TCRdb analysed the 5' RACE reads with MiXCR anew, one entry per CDR3 protein. The table shows 650,000 to 800,000 distinct CDR3 sequences, with around 17% occurring only once. Findings and caveats of the study: Seemingly characteristic of ankylosing spondylitis blood was a TCR beta motif consisting of several highly homologous variants.

Sample: blood, either unsorted or a sorted T cell fraction (not recorded which). These receptors came from a male donor with ankylosing spondylitis.

DNA of the CDR3: TGTGCCAGCAGCTTAGCGGGGACTAGCGTAAATGAGCAGTTCTTC. This codes for CASSLAGTSVNEQFF. V is TRBV7-9 and J is TRBJ2-1; 10 bases align to TRBD2. The CDR3 totals 15 residues. Germline values: CDR1 SEHNR, CDR2 FQNEAQ (reference sequence). The ends lost 0 bases at V and 7 bases at J; junction bases unmatched: 3.

The chain employs TRBV7-2 and TRBJ2-3, with D possibly being TRBD2 (5 bases). CDR3 size: 11 residues. V lost 5 bases and J lost 10, with 10 bases in between. Germline CDR1 is SGHTA and CDR2 is FQGNSA. The CDR3 spells CASSPIGAQYF. DNA for the CDR3: TGTGCCAGCAGCCCGATCGGGGCGCAGTATTTT.

The chain carries TRBV4-1 and TRBJ2-3, with D possibly being TRBD2 (5 bases). There are 16 residues in the CDR3. Trimming stripped 3 bases from V and 6 bases from J, with 19 bases between. Germline CDR1 MGHRA, CDR2 YSYEKL. The CDR3 region has the DNA TGCGCCAGCAGCCACTCTCAGGAGGCGTGGGCCGATACGCAGTATTTT. Translated: CASSHSQEAWADTQYF.

This rearrangement joins TRBV12-3 or TRBV12-4 to TRBJ2-7; D unclear. The CDR3 length is 13 residues. V was shortened by 1 base and J by 2 bases, with 6 bases between the two germline ends. DNA for the CDR3: TGTGCCAGCAGTTTAGGTTTTACCTACGAGCAGTACTTC. This encodes CASSLGFTYEQYF.

DNA of the CDR3: TGCAGTCCCCTGAAGGGGGGACGCGGCTACACCTTC. Encoded protein: CSPLKGGRGYTF. V gene TRBV20-1 combines with J gene TRBJ1-2, with a tentative D call TRBD1 (6 bases). Germline values: CDR1 DFQATT, CDR2 SNEGSKA (reference sequence). V gave up 8 bases and J gave up 8 bases, with 18 bases separating them. This CDR3 has 12 residues.

This clonotype has a handful of counts. This rearrangement joins TRBV20-1 to TRBJ2-5; TRBD1 is a possible D gene (6 bases). V was cut by 0 bases and J by 3 bases, with 8 bases left in between. CDR3 size: 13 residues. Germline CDR1 reads DFQATT; CDR2 reads SNEGSKA (reference sequence). CDR3 region: CSARDGQKETQYF. CDR3 DNA: TGCAGTGCTAGAGATGGACAGAAAGAGACCCAGTACTTC.

This chain uses TRBV12-3 or TRBV12-4 with TRBJ2-4; D is possibly TRBD1 or TRBD2 (5 bases each). The CDR3 loop spans 16 amino acids. V shed 2 bases and J shed 1 base, with 12 bases lying between them. The CDR3 protein is CASSLPGKGAKNIQYF. CDR3 in DNA: TGTGCCAGCAGTTTACCGGGGAAGGGGGCCAAAAACATTCAGTACTTC.

V gene TRBV5-1 combines with J gene TRBJ2-2; 8 bases map to TRBD1. Losses at the gene ends were 2 bases for V and 5 bases for J; bases not matched to a gene: 8. Germline V lookup: CDR1 SGHRS, CDR2 YFSETQ. The CDR3 consists of 16 residues. This CDR3 reads CASSLAPRQGTGELFF. In DNA, the CDR3 is TGCGCCAGCAGCTTAGCTCCGAGACAGGGGACCGGGGAGCTGTTTTTT.

This clonotype was observed a handful of times. This sequence joins TRBV13 and TRBJ1-5; TRBD1 is a possible D gene (5 bases). Between the trimmed V and J ends, which lost 2 bases and 2 bases, there was a span of 13 bases. CDR3 size: 16 residues. Germline CDR1 is PRHDT and CDR2 is FYEKMQ (reference sequence). CDR3 in amino acids: CASSLNQGMGNQPQHF. CDR3 nucleotides: TGTGCCAGCAGCTTAAACCAGGGAATGGGCAATCAGCCCCAGCATTTT.

This sequence joins TRBV10-3 and TRBJ1-3, with D hard to call. This CDR3 has 14 amino acids. V was trimmed by 0 bases and J by 7 bases, leaving 10 bases between them. The germline V gene encodes CDR1 ENHRY and CDR2 SYGVKD. CDR3 DNA sequence: TGTGCCATCAGTGAGTCTGCAGCCGGGAACACCATATATTTT. Translation: CAISESAAGNTIYF.

In this sample, this clonotype turned up a few times. The genes are TRBV29-1 and TRBJ1-1; a possible D gene is TRBD1 (5 bases). V shed 6 bases and J shed 7 bases, with 18 bases lying between them. The CDR3 loop spans 13 amino acids. The germline CDR1 and CDR2 sequences are SQVTM and ANQGSEA. The DNA for the CDR3 is TGCAGCGTGGATGGGGAGACAGCTGGTGAAGCTTTCTTT. Protein product: CSVDGETAGEAFF.

V and J are TRBV6-1 and TRBJ2-1; D tentatively fits TRBD1 or TRBD2 (5 bases each). The CDR3 totals 15 residues. V gave up 8 bases and J gave up 1 base, with 15 bases separating them. Germline lookup yields CDR1 MNHNS and CDR2 SASEGT. Here the CDR3 reads CASHQTGPSYNEQFF. In nucleotides, the CDR3 is TGTGCCAGCCACCAGACGGGACCTTCCTACAATGAGCAGTTCTTC.

The V call is TRBV28, the J call TRBJ2-2; 8 nucleotides match TRBD1. The V gene's germline CDR1 is MDHEN and CDR2 SYDVKM. J gave up 4 bases and V 2 bases, and 6 bases lay outside the gene matches. The length of the CDR3 is 16 residues. CDR3 loop: CASSLRQGAGTGELFF. CDR3 DNA sequence: TGTGCCAGCAGTTTACGTCAGGGGGCTGGCACCGGGGAGCTGTTTTTT.

This chain uses TRBV5-1 with TRBJ1-6; the D gene is possibly TRBD1 (6 bases). Trimming pared 4 bases from V and 8 bases from J, leaving 16 bases between. The CDR3 is 15 amino acids. CDR1 is SGHRS, CDR2 YFSETQ, per germline. The CDR3 sequence: CASSRSGASDSPLHF. The CDR3 DNA reads TGCGCCAGCAGCAGATCAGGGGCATCGGATTCACCCCTCCACTTT.

This chain uses TRBV4-3 with TRBJ2-1; D gene uncertain. V was pared by 0 bases and J by 11 bases, with 11 bases between. The germline gives CDR1 LGHNA, CDR2 YSLEER. This CDR3 is 13 amino acids long. The CDR3 loop reads CASSQDLENKQFF. The CDR3 nucleotides are TGCGCCAGCAGCCAAGATCTCGAAAATAAGCAGTTCTTC.

V is TRBV12-3 or TRBV12-4 and J is TRBJ2-3, with unresolved D. V was cut by 3 bases and J by 0 bases, with 7 bases left in between. This CDR3 spans 14 amino acids. The CDR3 nucleotides read TGTGCCAGCAGTTTCGCTTTCAGCACAGATACGCAGTATTTT. Its protein is CASSFAFSTDTQYF.

The chain couples TRBV20-1 to TRBJ1-3, with D unresolved. Germline CDR1 reads DFQATT; CDR2 reads SNEGSKA (reference sequence). Trimming left V 3 bases short and J 0 bases short, with 15 bases between. The length of the CDR3 is 16 residues. CDR3 region: CSARGRQELSGNTIYF. DNA of the CDR3: TGCAGTGCTAGGGGCCGGCAGGAGCTCTCTGGAAACACCATATATTTT.

The chain carries TRBV14 and TRBJ2-7; D might be TRBD1 (5 bases). CDR3 length equals 16 residues. Germline V lookup: CDR1 SGHDN, CDR2 FVKESK. V lost 4 bases and J 1 base, leaving 17 bases between the germline ends. The CDR3 is CASSPGPREKSYEQYF. The CDR3 nucleotides read TGTGCCAGCAGCCCAGGGCCTCGTGAAAAGTCCTACGAGCAGTACTTC.

In its sample, this clonotype was seen a few times. The V gene is TRBV20-1, the J gene TRBJ2-1; 11 bases line up with TRBD2. The CDR3 sequence is 17 residues long. After removal of 0 bases from V and 7 bases from J, the junction contained 11 bases not matched to a gene. Per the germline V gene, CDR1 is DFQATT and CDR2 is SNEGSKA (reference sequence). The CDR3 reads CSARDGGIAGGPNEQFF. CDR3 nucleotide sequence: TGCAGTGCTAGAGATGGGGGAATAGCGGGAGGGCCAAATGAGCAGTTCTTC.

The J gene is TRBJ1-1, the V gene TRBV20-1; possibly TRBD1 for D (5 bases). Trimming removed 0 bases at V and 8 bases at J, with 19 bases between. CDR1 is DFQATT and CDR2 is SNEGSKA in the germline V gene (reference sequence). The CDR3 has 15 amino acids. CDR3 nucleotide sequence: TGCAGTGCTAGAGATCGGAAGGGCACCTCAGGGGAAGCTTTCTTT. Protein sequence: CSARDRKGTSGEAFF.

The J gene is TRBJ2-5, the V gene TRBV18; D is perhaps TRBD1 or TRBD2 (5 bases each). Looked up from germline, CDR1 is KGHSH and CDR2 is LQKENI. V was pared by 4 bases and J by 1 base, with 7 bases between. This CDR3 has 13 residues. The CDR3 loop reads CASSRDLQETQYF. The CDR3 nucleotides read TGTGCCAGCTCACGGGACCTCCAAGAGACCCAGTACTTC.

CDR3 nucleotides: TGTGCCAGCTCATCTCTAGCGGGGACCTACGAGCAGTACTTC. It yields the protein CASSSLAGTYEQYF. The V and J genes are TRBV18 and TRBJ2-7, with 9 bases identical to TRBD2. The CDR3 covers 14 residues. Germline V gives CDR1 KGHSH, CDR2 LQKENI. Losses at the gene ends were 5 bases for V and 2 bases for J; bases not matched to a gene: 4. The whole variable domain, filled in from reference TRBV18 and TRBJ2-7, reads NAGVMQNPRHLVRRRGQEARLRCSPMKGHSHVYWYRQLPEEGLKFMVYLQKENIIDESGMPKERFSAEFPKEGPSILRIQQVVRGDSAAYFCASSSLAGTYEQYFGPGTRLTVT.

The chain uses TRBV6-2 or TRBV6-3 and TRBJ2-3; maybe TRBD2 (6 bases). The CDR3 length is 15 residues. Trimming stripped 4 bases from V and 3 bases from J, with 14 bases between. The germline V gene has CDR1 MNHEY and CDR2 SVGEGT. The CDR3 loop reads CASSSPRGETDTQYF. The CDR3, as DNA: TGTGCCAGCAGTTCCCCGCGGGGAGAGACAGATACGCAGTATTTT.